The 25 T cell receptor beta chains below all came from one sample that was sequenced in a study of cytomegalovirus exposure and HLA in healthy donors. PCR primers comprised 60 Vbeta and 13 Jbeta primers. Produced via immunoSEQ multiplex PCR; TCRdb's table is partial and in-frame only. The data show 95,000 to 100,000 clones, roughly 80% seen once. The sequencing input was PBMCs. These receptors were obtained from a female donor in good health and CMV-seronegative.

The count of this clone is one. CDR3 protein: CASTPTSSNTGELFF. The CDR3 DNA reads as TGTGCCAGCACCCCTACTAGCAGTAACACCGGGGAGCTGTTTTTT. V gene TRBV25-1 combines with J gene TRBJ2-2; D may be TRBD2 (6 bases). Germline V lookup: CDR1 MGHDK, CDR2 SYGVNS. V shed 7 bases and J shed 2 bases, with 14 bases lying between them. The CDR3 consists of 15 residues.

The rearrangement uses TRBV7-6 and TRBJ2-7, with 8 nucleotides matching TRBD2. Trimming took 2 bases from V and 0 from J; bases not matched to a gene: 6. This CDR3 is 16 amino acids long. CDR1 is SGHVS and CDR2 is FNYEAQ in the germline V gene. CDR3 DNA sequence: TGTGCCAGCAGCTTAACACAACTAGCGGCCTCCTACGAGCAGTACTTC. It yields the protein CASSLTQLAASYEQYF.

V is TRBV9 and J is TRBJ2-2; 9 bases line up with TRBD2. The germline gives CDR1 SGDLS, CDR2 YYNGEE. The CDR3 contains 18 residues. Trimming removed 0 bases from V and 3 bases from J; junction bases left unmatched: 9. DNA for the CDR3: TGTGCCAGCAGCGTAGATTGGCGGGAGGGCCGGTACACCGGGGAGCTGTTTTTT. Translating it yields CASSVDWREGRYTGELFF.

CDR3 in amino acids: CASSSGNFQETQYF. The CDR3 DNA reads as TGTGCCAGCAGCTCAGGGAATTTCCAAGAGACCCAGTACTTC. The chain joins TRBV5-4 to TRBJ2-5; perhaps TRBD1 as D (5 bases). Trimming left V 3 bases short and J 1 base short, with 10 bases between. The CDR3 length is 14 residues. Germline CDR1 SGHNT, CDR2 YYREEE (reference sequence).

This chain uses TRBV7-9 with TRBJ1-3; D not resolved. This CDR3 comprises 14 residues. In germline, CDR1 is SEHNR, CDR2 FQNEAQ (reference sequence). Trimming shortened V by 1 base and J by 5 bases, and 9 bases separated the two germline ends. The CDR3 nucleotides are TGTGCCAGCAGCTTAGAAGCACCCCGAAACACCATATATTTT. The encoded protein is CASSLEAPRNTIYF.

The rearrangement joins TRBV19 to TRBJ2-1; 10 bases align to TRBD1. Per the germline V gene, CDR1 is LNHDA and CDR2 is SQIVND (reference sequence). Trimming removed 8 bases from V and 8 bases from J; junction bases left unmatched: 12. The CDR3 sequence is 15 residues long. For the CDR3, the DNA is TGTGCCAGTGGTGATATCGGGACAGGGGCCGATGAGCAGTTCTTC. The encoded protein is CASGDIGTGADEQFF.

This chain connects TRBV7-2 to TRBJ2-1; 9 nucleotides match TRBD2. The trim removed 1 base at V and 9 bases at J, leaving 10 bases unmatched. CDR1 is SGHTA and CDR2 is FQGNSA in the germline V gene. The length of the CDR3 is 16 residues. The CDR3 is CASSLEWREGRREQFF. The CDR3 DNA reads TGTGCCAGCAGCTTAGAGTGGCGGGAGGGCCGACGTGAGCAGTTCTTC.

The V and J genes are TRBV23-1 and TRBJ2-7; TRBD2 might be the D (6 bases). TRBV23-1 is classed as an ORF, of uncertain function. The CDR3 has 18 residues. Between the trimmed V and J ends, which lost 0 bases and 4 bases, there was a span of 22 bases. The CDR3: CASSQSPRDSNLRYEQYF. The DNA of the CDR3 is TGCGCCAGCAGTCAATCGCCCCGGGACTCAAATCTTCGATACGAGCAGTACTTC.

The rearrangement uses TRBV2 and TRBJ2-5; D is possibly TRBD2 (5 bases). CDR3 size: 17 residues. Trimming left V 3 bases short and J 5 bases short, with 22 bases between. Germline values: CDR1 SNHLY, CDR2 FYNNEI. The CDR3 coding sequence is TGTGCCAGCAGTGAGGTTTGGACTTTACGCACACGGGAGACCCAGTACTTC. Its protein is CASSEVWTLRTRETQYF. Drawing the rest from reference TRBV2 and TRBJ2-5, the complete variable domain is EPEVTQTPSHQVTQMGQEVILRCVPISNHLYFYWYRQILGQKVEFLVSFYNNEISEKSEIFDDQFSVERPDGSNFTLKIRSTKLEDSAMYFCASSEVWTLRTRETQYFGPGTRLLVL.

This rearrangement joins TRBV4-1 to TRBJ2-4, with a weak D call TRBD2 (6 bases). CDR3 length equals 13 residues. V was trimmed by 1 base and J by 14 bases, leaving 15 bases between them. Per the germline V gene, CDR1 is MGHRA and CDR2 is YSYEKL. The CDR3 sequence is CASSQGRGERKYF. The CDR3 nucleotides read TGCGCCAGCAGCCAAGGGCGCGGGGAGAGAAAGTACTTC.

The J gene is TRBJ2-7, the V gene TRBV14, with D tentatively TRBD1 (5 bases). V lost 4 bases and J lost 3, with 7 bases in between. This CDR3 is built from 12 residues. Germline values: CDR1 SGHDN, CDR2 FVKESK. CDR3 protein: CASSPRDYEQYF. For the CDR3, the DNA is TGTGCCAGCAGCCCCAGGGACTACGAGCAGTACTTC.

The chain uses TRBV11-2 and TRBJ1-2; 11 positions match TRBD1. The CDR3 runs 16 residues. V shed 1 base and J 2 bases; nucleotides not matched to a gene: 3. Germline CDR1 is SGHAT and CDR2 is FQNNGV. The CDR3 loop is CASSLGGQGANYGYTF. The CDR3, as DNA: TGTGCCAGCAGCTTAGGCGGACAGGGGGCCAACTATGGCTACACCTTC.

The rearrangement uses TRBV18 and TRBJ1-2; TRBD1 matches 8 bases. This CDR3 has 15 amino acids. The V and J ends lost 2 bases and 5 bases, in that order; junction bases with no gene match: 7. The V gene's germline CDR1 is KGHSH and CDR2 LQKENI. DNA of the CDR3: TGTGCCAGCTCACCAGTGACAGGGGATCGGTATGGCTACACCTTC. Protein: CASSPVTGDRYGYTF. Complete variable domain (other parts from reference TRBV18 and TRBJ1-2): NAGVMQNPRHLVRRRGQEARLRCSPMKGHSHVYWYRQLPEEGLKFMVYLQKENIIDESGMPKERFSAEFPKEGPSILRIQQVVRGDSAAYFCASSPVTGDRYGYTFGSGTRLTVV.

CDR3 protein: CASSLDGGTDTQYF. In DNA form, the CDR3 reads TGTGCCAGCAGCTTGGACGGGGGCACAGATACGCAGTATTTT. The chain combines TRBV7-2 with TRBJ2-3; D possibly corresponds to TRBD2 (5 bases). The CDR3 has 14 amino acids. Trimming pared 3 bases from V and 1 base from J, leaving 8 bases between. Germline V gene data show CDR1 as SGHTA and CDR2 as FQGNSA.

The chain carries TRBV14 and TRBJ2-5, with D possibly TRBD2 on 6 matching bases. CDR1 and CDR2 from the germline V gene are SGHDN and FVKESK. Trimming removed 1 base at V and 2 bases at J, with 17 bases between. CDR3 length: 17 residues. The CDR3 region is CASSQVAPMSGQETQYF. CDR3 DNA: TGTGCCAGCAGCCAAGTAGCCCCTATGAGCGGGCAAGAGACCCAGTACTTC.

This chain connects TRBV2 to TRBJ2-1; a weak D match, TRBD1 (6 bases). This CDR3 is built from 15 residues. The V and J ends lost 7 bases and 0 bases respectively, with 13 bases between them. CDR1 is SNHLY, CDR2 FYNNEI, per germline. The chain's CDR3 is CASIEGVNSYNEQFF. CDR3 sequence (DNA): TGTGCCAGCATAGAGGGGGTAAACTCCTACAATGAGCAGTTCTTC.

The V and J genes are TRBV9 and TRBJ1-1; D possibly corresponds to TRBD1 (5 bases). Per the germline V gene, CDR1 is SGDLS and CDR2 is YYNGEE. The V gene lost 7 bases and the J gene lost 0 bases, with 10 bases spanning the gap. There are 13 residues in the CDR3. The CDR3 DNA follows: TGTGCCAGCGGGGGGACTTTGAACACTGAAGCTTTCTTT. This codes for CASGGTLNTEAFF.

With respect to this clone: Compared with germline, one end of the junction differs, possibly owing to a read error. J is TRBJ2-7 and V is TRBV7-9, with 7 bases lining up with TRBD1. CDR3 length equals 15 residues. Germline CDR1 SEHNR, CDR2 FQNEAQ (reference sequence). CDR3 bases: TGTTCCAGCAGCACCCTGACAGGGATGTTCTACGAGCAGTACTTC. Its translation is CSSSTLTGMFYEQYF.

V gene TRBV30 combines with J gene TRBJ2-2; TRBD2 is a possible D gene (6 bases). V was pared by 4 bases and J by 5 bases, with 14 bases between. CDR1 and CDR2 (germline): GTSNPN, SVGIG (reference sequence). This CDR3 is 14 amino acids long. In nucleotides, the CDR3 is TGTGCCTGGACGGGGGAACCGGGGACCGGGGAGCTGTTTTTT. Its protein product is CAWTGEPGTGELFF.

There are a few counts of this clone. The rearrangement links TRBV2 to TRBJ1-4, with TRBD1 as a possible D gene (5 bases). CDR1 is SNHLY, CDR2 FYNNEI, per germline. V gave up 4 bases and J gave up 5 bases, with 14 bases separating them. The CDR3 contains 15 residues. In DNA, the CDR3 is TGTGCCAGCAGTGGTGACAGTATCTCCAATGAAAAACTGTTTTTT. Its protein product is CASSGDSISNEKLFF.

This clone was detected a few times. The chain carries TRBV10-2 and TRBJ2-7; 9 bases line up with TRBD2. The germline CDR1 and CDR2 sequences are WSHSY and SAAADI. The CDR3 has 14 amino acids. With V trimmed by 8 bases and J by 1 base, 6 bases remained unmatched. As DNA, the CDR3 is TGCGCCAGCGTGAATAGCGGGGGATCCTACGAGCAGTACTTC. Residues: CASVNSGGSYEQYF.

The chain is built from TRBV6-6 and TRBJ1-1, with D hard to call. The germline V gene has CDR1 MNHNY and CDR2 SVGAGI (reference sequence). The CDR3 runs 11 residues. V was clipped by 10 bases and J by 1 base, with 7 bases between them. As DNA, the CDR3 is TGTGCCACGACTGCGAACACTGAAGCTTTCTTT. It is translated as CATTANTEAFF.

A few counts support this clone. V usage is TRBV7-6 and J usage is TRBJ2-2; weak D call: TRBD2 (6 bases). The CDR3 extends over 15 amino acids. The germline gives CDR1 SGHVS, CDR2 FNYEAQ. Trimming removed 3 bases from V and 5 bases from J, with 13 bases in between. DNA for the CDR3: TGTGCCAGCAGCTTGGGCGGGGCGACGACCGGGGAGCTGTTTTTT. Its translation is CASSLGGATTGELFF.

The chain uses TRBV5-6 and TRBJ2-3; TRBD2 is a possible D gene (5 bases). The germline V and J ends were trimmed by 0 bases and 6 bases, with 8 bases remaining between them. This CDR3 comprises 13 residues. Germline V gene sequence: CDR1 SGHDT, CDR2 YYEEEE. CDR3 in amino acids: CASSLARGDTQYF. CDR3 coding DNA: TGTGCCAGCAGCTTGGCCCGAGGGGATACGCAGTATTTT. Drawing the rest from reference TRBV5-6 and TRBJ2-3, the complete variable domain is DAGVTQSPTHLIKTRGQQVTLRCSPKSGHDTVSWYQQALGQGPQFIFQYYEEEERQRGNFPDRFSGHQFPNYSSELNVNALLLGDSALYLCASSLARGDTQYFGPGTRLTVL.

V usage is TRBV6-4 and J usage is TRBJ1-2; 9 positions match TRBD1. Trimming cost V 7 bases and J 1 base; bases outside gene matches: 4. Germline CDR1 and CDR2: MRHNA and SNTAGT. The CDR3 runs 14 residues. CDR3 nucleotide sequence: TGTGCCAGCAAACCGGGACAGGGTAACTATGGCTACACCTTC. Translated: CASKPGQGNYGYTF.